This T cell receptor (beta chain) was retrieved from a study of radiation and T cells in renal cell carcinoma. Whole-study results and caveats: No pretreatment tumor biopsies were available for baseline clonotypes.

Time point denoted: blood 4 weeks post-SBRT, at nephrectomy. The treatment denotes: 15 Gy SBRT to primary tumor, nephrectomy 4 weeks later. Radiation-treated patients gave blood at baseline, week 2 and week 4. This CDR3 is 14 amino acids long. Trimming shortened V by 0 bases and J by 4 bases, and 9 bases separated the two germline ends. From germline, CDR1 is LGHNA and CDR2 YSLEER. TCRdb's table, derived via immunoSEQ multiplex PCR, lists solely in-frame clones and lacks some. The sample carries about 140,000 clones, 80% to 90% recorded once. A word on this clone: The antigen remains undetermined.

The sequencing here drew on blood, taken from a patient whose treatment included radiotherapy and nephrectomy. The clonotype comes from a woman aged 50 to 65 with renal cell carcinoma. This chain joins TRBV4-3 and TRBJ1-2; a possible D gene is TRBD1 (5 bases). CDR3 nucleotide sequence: TGCGCCAGCAGCCAAGAAGACAGCTCCTATGGCTACACCTTC. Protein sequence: CASSQEDSSYGYTF.